The 21 T cell receptor beta chains below come from one sample, sequenced in a study of CD8+ T cells in alopecia areata. RNA extraction was followed by reverse transcription into cDNA, which acted as the sequencing template. Profiled with immunoSEQ multiplex PCR; TCRdb holds only in-frame clones, not every one. The sample consists of around 190,000 clones, approximately 60% of them appearing once. Treatment specified: oral pan-JAK inhibitor, 5-10 mg twice daily. Specimen: CD4+ T cells sorted from blood, collected at week 4, from a patient treated with tofacitinib. Every receptor here comes from a human donor with alopecia areata.

This chain uses TRBV30 with TRBJ1-1, with D possibly matching TRBD1 (6 bases). Germline CDR1 reads GTSNPN; CDR2 reads SVGIG (reference sequence). This CDR3 region has 13 residues. The V gene lost 4 bases and the J gene lost 1 base, with 10 bases spanning the gap. CDR3 nucleotide sequence: TGTGCCTGGATGAAGGGGGGGAACACTGAAGCTTTCTTT. It is translated as CAWMKGGNTEAFF.

The CDR3 protein is CASSLGGQGNEQFF. CDR3 in DNA: TGCGCCAGCAGCCTAGGGGGACAGGGCAATGAGCAGTTCTTC. The rearrangement links TRBV5-1 to TRBJ2-1, with TRBD1 matching over 9 bases. J was trimmed by 6 bases and V by 4 bases; bases with no gene match: 5. Germline CDR1 and CDR2: SGHRS and YFSETQ. The CDR3 is 14 amino acids.

The rearrangement joins TRBV27 to TRBJ1-2; TRBD1 agrees at 9 bases. The CDR3 is made up of 14 amino acids. Germline V CDR1 and CDR2: MNHEY, SMNVEV (reference sequence). The V segment lost 8 bases and the J segment 0 bases; nucleotides outside the gene matches: 4. The CDR3: CASWDRVTNYGYTF. CDR3 in DNA: TGTGCCAGCTGGGACAGGGTAACTAACTATGGCTACACCTTC.

This chain joins TRBV7-9 and TRBJ1-2; 7 bases map to TRBD1. V shed 6 bases and J 2 bases; nucleotides not matched to a gene: 3. CDR1 is SEHNR and CDR2 is FQNEAQ in the germline V gene (reference sequence). This CDR3 has 13 residues. CDR3 in DNA: TGTGCCAGCAGAAGGGACAGCAACTATGGCTACACCTTC. Residues: CASRRDSNYGYTF.

The chain uses TRBV29-1 and TRBJ2-7, with 8 nucleotides matching TRBD2. Germline CDR1 reads SQVTM; CDR2 reads ANQGSEA. The CDR3 sequence is 13 residues long. V was clipped by 5 bases and J by 4 bases; unmatched bases: 7. CDR3 nucleotides: TGCAGCGTTACTTCGGGAGGGCCGTACGAGCAGTACTTC. Its protein product is CSVTSGGPYEQYF.

This clone occurred a few times. This chain connects TRBV29-1 to TRBJ2-3; the match to TRBD2 covers 15 bases. The CDR3 length is 15 residues. V shed 3 bases, J shed 3 bases, and the junction held 1 base outside the gene matches. Germline V gene sequence: CDR1 SQVTM, CDR2 ANQGSEA. In DNA, the CDR3 is TGCAGCGTTGACGGGACTAGCGGGAGGACAGATACGCAGTATTTT. Translating gives CSVDGTSGRTDTQYF.

The CDR3 protein is CASNLGQIDQPQHF. As DNA, the CDR3 is TGTGCCAGTAATTTGGGACAGATTGATCAGCCCCAGCATTTT. The chain is built from TRBV19 and TRBJ1-5; 7 bases match TRBD1. Germline V lookup: CDR1 LNHDA, CDR2 SQIVND (reference sequence). This CDR3 is 14 amino acids long. With 7 bases clipped from V and 5 bases from J, the junction kept 8 bases outside the gene matches.

This clone has ten or more counts. The chain uses TRBV11-2 and TRBJ2-1; 12 bases agree with TRBD2. J lost 10 bases, V lost 5 bases, and 6 bases had no gene match. This CDR3 is built from 14 residues. Germline loops: CDR1 SGHAT, CDR2 FQNNGV. The DNA for the CDR3 is TGTGCCAGCAGCCGAGGACTAGCGGGACAAGAGCAGTTCTTC. Protein product: CASSRGLAGQEQFF.

The chain uses TRBV27 and TRBJ2-5; 7 positions agree with TRBD1. J was trimmed by 4 bases and V by 0 bases; bases with no gene match: 8. This CDR3 has 16 amino acids. CDR1 is MNHEY, CDR2 SMNVEV, per germline (reference sequence). The CDR3 DNA sequence: TGTGCCAGCAGTTTATCGGTGACAGGGAGCAGAGAGACCCAGTACTTC. Amino acids: CASSLSVTGSRETQYF.

The V call is TRBV4-1, the J call TRBJ2-7; TRBD2 aligns across 12 bases. J lost 4 bases, V lost 4 bases, and 2 bases had no gene match. CDR1 is MGHRA, CDR2 YSYEKL, per germline. The CDR3 runs 14 residues. The CDR3 spells CASSRGLAGYEQYF. As DNA, the CDR3 is TGCGCCAGCAGCCGAGGACTAGCGGGATACGAGCAGTACTTC.

This clone has just a few counts. J is TRBJ1-5 and V is TRBV4-2, with 9 bases aligning to TRBD1. The germline CDR1 and CDR2 sequences are LGHNA and YNFKEQ. Trimming removed 3 bases from V and 0 bases from J; junction bases left unmatched: 0. The CDR3 has 15 amino acids. The CDR3 loop is CASSQGQGSNQPQHF. The CDR3 nucleotides read TGTGCCAGCAGCCAGGGACAGGGTAGCAATCAGCCCCAGCATTTT.

CDR3 amino acids: CASSLVGTGEFTF. The CDR3 DNA is TGTGCCAGCAGCTTGGTCGGGACAGGGGAGTTCACCTTC. V and J are TRBV5-4 and TRBJ1-2, with TRBD1 matching 10 bases. Germline CDR1 reads SGHNT; CDR2 reads YYREEE (reference sequence). Trimming at V came to 0 bases and at J to 13 bases, leaving 6 bases not matched to a gene. The CDR3 consists of 13 residues.

The rearrangement links TRBV29-1 to TRBJ2-4; no clear D. The V end lost 6 bases, the J end lost 0 bases, and 9 bases lay between the germline ends. Per germline, CDR1 SQVTM and CDR2 ANQGSEA. This CDR3 has 13 residues. CDR3 DNA: TGCAGCGTACAGACGTCAGCCAAAAACATTCAGTACTTC. Protein sequence: CSVQTSAKNIQYF.

This clone has more than one count but fewer than ten. The V call is TRBV7-9, the J call TRBJ2-3; D unresolved. V was shortened by 1 base and J by 0 bases, with 5 bases between the two germline ends. The CDR3 runs to 14 residues. The germline V gene has CDR1 SEHNR and CDR2 FQNEAQ (reference sequence). CDR3 DNA: TGTGCCAGCAGCTTAGTGGTTAGCACAGATACGCAGTATTTT. It specifies CASSLVVSTDTQYF.

The gene calls are TRBV5-1 and TRBJ2-6, with D unclear. Germline values: CDR1 SGHRS, CDR2 YFSETQ. The CDR3 length is 16 residues. Trimming pared 1 base from V and 0 bases from J, leaving 8 bases between. The CDR3 here is CASSLSLSSGANVLTF. The CDR3 nucleotides are TGCGCCAGCAGCTTGTCTTTGAGCTCTGGGGCCAACGTCCTGACTTTC.

This sequence joins TRBV10-3 and TRBJ2-5; D gene ambiguous. The CDR3 is made up of 12 amino acids. Per the germline V gene, CDR1 is ENHRY and CDR2 is SYGVKD. Trimming left V 0 bases short and J 1 base short, with 0 bases between. The CDR3 DNA reads TGTGCCATCAGTGAGTCCCAAGAGACCCAGTACTTC. Translating it yields CAISESQETQYF.

The chain joins TRBV30 to TRBJ2-5; tentatively, D is TRBD2 (6 bases). The ends were cut back, 8 bases at V and 5 bases at J, with 15 bases in the middle. This CDR3 has 12 residues. Germline CDR1 and CDR2: GTSNPN and SVGIG (reference sequence). The CDR3 DNA reads TGTGCCGTAGCGGTAGGGGACGAGACCCAGTACTTC. It codes for CAVAVGDETQYF.

This clone came up a few times. The V gene is TRBV29-1, the J gene TRBJ2-1; D remains ambiguous. Germline V lookup: CDR1 SQVTM, CDR2 ANQGSEA. The CDR3 loop spans 13 amino acids. V lost 4 bases and J 6 bases, leaving 13 bases between the germline ends. This chain's CDR3 is CSVALVMANEQFF. As DNA, the CDR3 is TGCAGCGTTGCCTTGGTTATGGCCAATGAGCAGTTCTTC.

This rearrangement joins TRBV30 to TRBJ1-2, with 10 bases lining up with TRBD1. The ends lost 3 bases at V and 7 bases at J; junction bases unmatched: 8. The length of the CDR3 is 14 residues. Germline V gene lookup returns CDR1 GTSNPN and CDR2 SVGIG (reference sequence). CDR3 sequence (DNA): TGTGCCTGGAGGGGTGACAGGGGGCGACGTGGCTACACCTTC. This encodes CAWRGDRGRRGYTF.

The J gene is TRBJ2-5, the V gene TRBV18; 7 bases align to TRBD2. The CDR3 sequence is 13 residues long. Germline-derived CDR1 and CDR2 are KGHSH and LQKENI. V was clipped by 6 bases and J by 7 bases; unmatched bases: 8. The CDR3 protein is CASSAGTKGTQYF. In DNA, the CDR3 is TGTGCCAGCTCCGCCGGGACTAAGGGGACCCAGTACTTC.

V and J are TRBV27 and TRBJ1-3; D unclear. This CDR3 spans 15 amino acids. V was pared by 4 bases and J by 0 bases, with 10 bases between. The germline CDR1 and CDR2 sequences are MNHEY and SMNVEV (reference sequence). CDR3 amino acids: CASSWTQLSGNTIYF. The CDR3 DNA follows: TGTGCCAGCAGTTGGACTCAACTCTCTGGAAACACCATATATTTT.